Following are 14 T cell receptor beta chains from one sample sequenced in a study of CD8 T cells in ankylosing spondylitis. TCRdb independently ran MiXCR on the 5' RACE reads; one entry per CDR3 protein. The table has some 340,000 distinct CDR3 sequences, roughly 14% seen once; the top ten hold 0.85% to 1.4%. The sequencing input was blood, either unsorted or a sorted T cell fraction (not recorded which). These receptors were collected from a male donor with ankylosing spondylitis or in good health (not recorded which).

Note on this clonotype: Relative to the germline gene, one junction end is altered; a read error may explain this. This rearrangement joins TRBV6-1 to TRBJ1-4; D unresolved. The CDR3 contains 10 residues. Germline lookup yields CDR1 MNHNS and CDR2 SASEGT. The CDR3 DNA is TGTGCCAGCAGTGAAGGGACGGTGCTTTTT. As protein: CASSEGTVLF.

This clonotype was recorded a few times. The J gene is TRBJ2-1, the V gene TRBV6-5; D is undetermined. The CDR3 runs 16 residues. Per the germline V gene, CDR1 is MNHEY and CDR2 is SVGAGI. V shed 0 bases and J shed 5 bases, with 14 bases lying between them. The CDR3 DNA is TGTGCCAGCAGTTACTCCTACCCGGACGGAAACAATGAGCAGTTCTTC. Protein product: CASSYSYPDGNNEQFF.

The gene calls are TRBV20-1 and TRBJ1-1; D is possibly TRBD1 (6 bases). CDR3 size: 16 residues. The germline V gene has CDR1 DFQATT and CDR2 SNEGSKA (reference sequence). V was cut by 3 bases and J by 3 bases, with 20 bases left in between. The CDR3 region has the DNA TGCAGTGCTAGTCCTCTAGGGGGTCCTCCGGACACTGAAGCTTTCTTT. Protein: CSASPLGGPPDTEAFF.

The chain recombines TRBV5-6 with TRBJ2-3, with 10 bases lining up with TRBD2. The trim removed 4 bases at V and 5 bases at J, leaving 7 bases unmatched. The CDR3 length is 15 residues. Germline V CDR1 and CDR2: SGHDT, YYEEEE. CDR3: CASSLYSGRQDTQYF. CDR3 coding DNA: TGTGCCAGCAGCCTCTATAGCGGGAGGCAAGATACGCAGTATTTT.

This clonotype was counted ten times or more. V usage is TRBV2 and J usage is TRBJ1-1; no definite D call. With 10 bases removed from V and 1 base from J, the gap between germline ends came to 13 bases. The germline CDR1 and CDR2 sequences are SNHLY and FYNNEI. The CDR3 is 13 amino acids. The CDR3, as DNA: TGTGCCACCGGGGAGGCCCCGAACACTGAAGCTTTCTTT. Residues: CATGEAPNTEAFF.

The gene calls are TRBV7-6 and TRBJ2-1, with TRBD2 matching over 11 bases. CDR3 length: 21 residues. After removal of 2 bases from V and 0 bases from J, the junction contained 15 bases not matched to a gene. CDR1 is SGHVS, CDR2 FNYEAQ, per germline. In DNA, the CDR3 is TGTGCCAGCAGCTTAAAAGGGTCGGGACTAGCGGATTTCTTCTCCTACAATGAGCAGTTCTTC. Protein sequence: CASSLKGSGLADFFSYNEQFF. The whole variable domain, remainder taken from reference TRBV7-6 and TRBJ2-1, is GAGVSQSPRYKVTKRGQDVALRCDPISGHVSLYWYRQALGQGPEFLTYFNYEAQQDKSGLPNDRFSAERPEGSISTLTIQRTEQRDSAMYRCASSLKGSGLADFFSYNEQFFGPGTRLTVL.

The J gene is TRBJ2-7, the V gene TRBV5-1; TRBD1 agrees at 7 bases. This CDR3 has 14 residues. Losses at the gene ends were 2 bases for V and 3 bases for J; bases not matched to a gene: 5. Looked up from germline, CDR1 is SGHRS and CDR2 is YFSETQ. The CDR3: CASSFQGDHYEQYF. The CDR3 DNA follows: TGCGCCAGCAGCTTCCAGGGGGACCACTACGAGCAGTACTTC.

This clonotype came up once. The chain uses TRBV5-1 and TRBJ2-5, with 8 bases that match TRBD1. Germline lookup yields CDR1 SGHRS and CDR2 YFSETQ. This CDR3 spans 15 amino acids. The V gene end was trimmed by 2 bases and the J gene end by 2 bases; junction bases not matched to a gene: 5. This chain's CDR3 is CASSFRTGTQETQYF. CDR3 sequence (DNA): TGCGCCAGCAGCTTCAGGACAGGGACTCAAGAGACCCAGTACTTC.

This clonotype was counted between two and nine times. The chain employs TRBV30 and TRBJ1-4, with 9 bases aligning to TRBD1. J lost 6 bases, V lost 8 bases, and 7 bases had no gene match. The CDR3 totals 13 residues. Germline V gene data show CDR1 as GTSNPN and CDR2 as SVGIG (reference sequence). The CDR3 DNA follows: TGTGCCGGGGGACAGGGCCTTCATGAAAAACTGTTTTTT. This gives the protein CAGGQGLHEKLFF.

This CDR3 reads CASSLRQGQPQHF. The CDR3 DNA sequence: TGTGCCAGCAGTTTAAGACAGGGTCAGCCCCAGCATTTT. The V and J genes are TRBV12-3 or TRBV12-4 and TRBJ1-5; 7 nucleotides match TRBD1. The ends lost 2 bases at V and 6 bases at J; junction bases unmatched: 1. The CDR3 length is 13 residues.

This clonotype was observed a few times. V usage is TRBV5-1 and J usage is TRBJ2-7, with 7 bases that match TRBD1. Trimming cost V 4 bases and J 2 bases; bases outside gene matches: 6. CDR3 length: 14 amino acids. Looked up from germline, CDR1 is SGHRS and CDR2 is YFSETQ. The CDR3 region is CASSPPGQTYEQYF. CDR3 nucleotides: TGCGCCAGCAGCCCCCCGGGACAGACCTACGAGCAGTACTTC.

The J gene is TRBJ2-2, the V gene TRBV7-2; 7 bases align to TRBD2. CDR1 and CDR2 from the germline V gene are SGHTA and FQGNSA. With 1 base clipped from V and 7 bases from J, the junction kept 6 bases outside the gene matches. The CDR3 loop spans 15 amino acids. In DNA, the CDR3 is TGTGCCAGCAGCTTAGTGACTAGCCTGAACGGGGAGCTGTTTTTT. Protein: CASSLVTSLNGELFF.

This clonotype came up a few times. The rearrangement joins TRBV2 to TRBJ2-2, with 7 bases that match TRBD1. V lost 6 bases and J lost 6; bases outside the gene matches: 10. Germline loops: CDR1 SNHLY, CDR2 FYNNEI. There are 15 residues in the CDR3. CDR3 sequence: CASRPLTGRAGELFF. For the CDR3, the DNA is TGTGCCAGCAGACCCCTGACAGGGCGGGCCGGGGAGCTGTTTTTT.

This clonotype came up a few times. The chain combines TRBV5-1 with TRBJ2-2, with TRBD1 as a possible D gene (5 bases). V was clipped by 3 bases and J by 3 bases, with 9 bases between them. Per germline, CDR1 SGHRS and CDR2 YFSETQ. This CDR3 is 14 amino acids long. CDR3 sequence: CASSSGQDTGELFF. The CDR3 coding sequence is TGCGCCAGCAGCTCCGGACAAGACACCGGGGAGCTGTTTTTT.